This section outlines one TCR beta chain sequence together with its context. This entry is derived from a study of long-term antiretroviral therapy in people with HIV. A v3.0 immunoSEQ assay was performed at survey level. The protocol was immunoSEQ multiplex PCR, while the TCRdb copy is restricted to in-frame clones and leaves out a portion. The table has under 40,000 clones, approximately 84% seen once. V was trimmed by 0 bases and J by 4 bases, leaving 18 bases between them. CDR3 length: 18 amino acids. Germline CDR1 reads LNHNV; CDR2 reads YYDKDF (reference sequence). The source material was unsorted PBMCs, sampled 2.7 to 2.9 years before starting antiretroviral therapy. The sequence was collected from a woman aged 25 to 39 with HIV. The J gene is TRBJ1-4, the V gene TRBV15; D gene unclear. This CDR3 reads CATSRDSSRRHHNEKLFF. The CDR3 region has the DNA TGTGCCACCAGCAGAGACTCCTCACGCCGCCACCATAATGAAAAACTGTTTTTT.